This T cell receptor (beta chain) was sequenced for a study of CD8+ T cells in alopecia areata. Study findings and constraints: Lesional scalp, notably in alopecia totalis/universalis, had clonality above that of normal scalp.

Trimming left V 3 bases short and J 5 bases short, with 14 bases between. CDR3 size: 15 residues. Per germline, CDR1 SGHAT and CDR2 FQNNGV. Described treatment: oral pan-JAK inhibitor, 5-10 mg twice daily. Punch biopsies of lesional scalp, plus peripheral blood, were taken from alopecia areata patients. With regard to this clone: Antigen: not known.

Sequencing used cDNA as its template, made by extracting RNA and reverse transcribing it. The repertoire was sequenced with immunoSEQ multiplex PCR; TCRdb's copy has only in-frame clones and lacks some. The table lists over 90,000 clones, 65% to 90% of them singletons. The source of this sequence is a human donor with alopecia areata. The input for sequencing was CD8+ T cells sorted from blood, taken at approximately week 34, from a patient treated with tofacitinib. The chain recombines TRBV11-2 with TRBJ2-1, with a possible D match to TRBD2 (6 bases). CDR3 loop: CASSFDWGEDNEQFF. CDR3 nucleotide sequence: TGTGCCAGCAGCTTCGATTGGGGGGAGGACAATGAGCAGTTCTTC.